This T cell receptor beta chain derives from a study of cytomegalovirus exposure and HLA in healthy donors. General study results and limits: An analysis that was carried out later associated 16,000 or so TCR beta sequences with HLA alleles at 0.05 false discovery rate. It emerged from a later analysis that several of the most significant clusters appeared to be linked to common viral pathogens.

This clone occurred a few times. Its matching antigen is unknown. The PCR ran on 60 Vbeta and 13 Jbeta primers. Here immunoSEQ multiplex PCR was the method, and the copy in TCRdb shows in-frame clones only, minus some. The sample carries 75,000 to 95,000 clones, about four fifths recorded once. CDR3 size: 13 residues. Trimming cost V 5 bases and J 7 bases, with 12 bases left between them. Germline CDR1 SGHTA, CDR2 FQGTGA. This clonotype originated in a woman between 18 and 30 years old in good health and CMV-seropositive. Sequencing was performed on PBMCs. V and J are TRBV7-3 and TRBJ2-1; perhaps TRBD1 as D (6 bases). This chain's CDR3 is CASSPNQGNEQFF. The CDR3 nucleotides are TGTGCCAGCAGCCCGAACCAGGGGAATGAGCAGTTCTTC.